A selection of T cell receptor beta chains follows, all from one sample in a study of cytomegalovirus exposure and HLA in healthy donors. Generated by immunoSEQ multiplex PCR, the TCRdb table keeps only in-frame clones and is missing some. The sample carries around 95,000 clones, roughly 82% recorded once. Material: PBMCs. The receptors were sampled from a man aged 30 to 45 in good health and CMV-seropositive. CDR3s include the opening cysteine and the closing phenylalanine or tryptophan. D genes are given only for firm matches. Clone sizes are given selectively: once, few, many, or a class where the clone is expanded.

D gene,CDR3 length,V gene,clone size,J gene,CDR3 protein,CDR3 DNA
TRBD2,13,TRBV14,NA,TRBJ2-1,CASSREGGNEQFF,TGTGCCAGCAGCCGGGAGGGCGGCAATGAGCAGTTCTTC
NA,17,TRBV21-1,many,TRBJ2-4,CASSKAFGNLAKNIQYF,TGTGCCAGCAGCAAAGCGTTCGGTAATCTAGCCAAAAACATTCAGTACTTC
NA,14,TRBV4-3,NA,TRBJ2-6,CASSQERFANVLTF,TGCGCCAGCAGCCAAGAACGGTTCGCCAACGTCCTGACTTTC
NA,13,TRBV4-3,few,TRBJ1-5,CASSQDLNQPQHF,TGCGCCAGCAGCCAAGATCTCAATCAGCCCCAGCATTTT
NA,13,TRBV18,NA,TRBJ2-7,CASSPPAITEQYF,TGTGCCAGCTCACCCCCCGCCATTACCGAGCAGTACTTC
TRBD1,13,TRBV7-2,NA,TRBJ1-2,CASSLRQGDGYTF,TGTGCCAGCAGCTTAAGACAGGGTGATGGCTACACCTTC
NA,13,TRBV30,NA,TRBJ2-4,CAWSGLVSNIQYF,TGTGCCTGGAGTGGACTAGTTTCAAACATTCAGTACTTC
TRBD2,14,TRBV25-1,NA,TRBJ2-1,CASSASGNYNEQFF,TGTGCCAGCAGTGCTAGCGGGAACTACAATGAGCAGTTCTTC
TRBD2,17,TRBV19,NA,TRBJ2-7,CASSIKSGTISSYEQYF,TGTGCCAGTAGTATTAAAAGCGGGACTATAAGCTCCTACGAGCAGTACTTC
TRBD2,15,TRBV30,NA,TRBJ2-1,CAWSALAGGPHEQFF,TGTGCCTGGAGTGCGCTAGCGGGAGGTCCCCATGAGCAGTTCTTC
NA,16,TRBV5-1,once,TRBJ2-7,CASSPAGGSASYEQYF,TGCGCCAGCAGCCCAGCTGGCGGGTCGGCTTCCTACGAGCAGTACTTC
NA,15,TRBV27,NA,TRBJ2-3,CASSRVSQGTDTQYF,TGTGCCAGCAGTCGCGTCTCCCAAGGCACAGATACGCAGTATTTT
NA,15,TRBV9,few,TRBJ1-6,CASSARQGENSPLHF,TGTGCCAGCAGCGCCCGCCAGGGTGAGAATTCACCCCTCCACTTT
TRBD1,15,TRBV18,NA,TRBJ1-1,CASSPRTGNTGEAFF,TGTGCCAGCTCACCGAGGACAGGAAATACCGGTGAAGCTTTCTTT
NA,17,TRBV4-3,NA,TRBJ1-4,CASSQNPREGRVEKLFF,TGCGCCAGCAGCCAAAACCCGAGGGAGGGGCGGGTTGAAAAACTGTTTTTT
NA,14,TRBV29-1,NA,TRBJ2-1,CSVEGVSSYNEQFF,TGCAGCGTTGAGGGAGTGAGCTCCTACAATGAGCAGTTCTTC
TRBD2,14,TRBV27,NA,TRBJ2-7,CASSLQASGYEQYF,TGTGCCAGCAGTTTACAGGCTAGCGGCTACGAGCAGTACTTC
TRBD1,15,TRBV14,NA,TRBJ2-2,CASSTGQGATGELFF,TGTGCCAGCAGCACGGGACAGGGGGCCACCGGGGAGCTGTTTTTT
TRBD2,15,TRBV6-6,NA,TRBJ2-2,CASSYSTSWTGELFF,TGTGCCAGCAGTTACTCGACTAGCTGGACCGGGGAGCTGTTTTTT
TRBD2,17,TRBV28,NA,TRBJ2-1,CASSLGLAVARDNEQFF,TGTGCCAGCAGTTTGGGACTAGCTGTTGCCCGGGACAATGAGCAGTTCTTC
TRBD2,15,TRBV6-5,few,TRBJ2-2,CASDRTSGRTGELFF,TGTGCCAGCGACCGGACTAGCGGGAGAACCGGGGAGCTGTTTTTT
TRBD2,17,TRBV11-3,NA,TRBJ2-3,CASSLGAVNSGRDTQYF,TGTGCCAGCAGCTTGGGAGCGGTGAATAGCGGGAGAGATACGCAGTATTTT
TRBD2,17,TRBV7-9,NA,TRBJ2-7,CASSSSREGSHSYEQYF,TGTGCCAGCAGCTCATCTAGGGAGGGTTCCCACTCCTACGAGCAGTACTTC
TRBD1,18,TRBV11-2,NA,TRBJ2-7,CASSPIHKDRGHYYEQYF,TGTGCCAGCAGCCCCATCCATAAGGACAGGGGACATTACTACGAGCAGTACTTC
TRBD1,14,TRBV2,NA,TRBJ2-3,CASPGTGGADTQYF,TGTGCCAGCCCCGGAACAGGGGGCGCAGATACGCAGTATTTT
TRBD1,16,TRBV9,NA,TRBJ2-7,CASSLGGRDRNSEQYF,TGTGCCAGCAGCTTAGGGGGCCGGGACAGGAACTCCGAGCAGTACTTC
TRBD1,14,TRBV28,NA,TRBJ2-5,CASSLGTVGETQYF,TGTGCCAGCAGTCTCGGGACAGTCGGGGAGACCCAGTACTTC
NA,17,TRBV6-7,NA,TRBJ2-1,CASSYSPREKGYNEQFF,TGTGCCAGCAGTTACTCCCCCCGAGAAAAGGGGTACAATGAGCAGTTCTTC
TRBD1,14,TRBV7-6,NA,TRBJ1-3,CASSTGQGRNTIYF,TGTGCCAGCAGCACGGGACAGGGGAGAAACACCATATATTTT
NA,13,TRBV21-1,NA,TRBJ1-3,CASQGLSGNTIYF,TGTGCCAGCCAGGGGCTCTCTGGAAACACCATATATTTT
NA,16,TRBV28,NA,TRBJ1-5,CASSLPSPGSNQPQHF,TGTGCCAGCAGTTTACCCTCTCCCGGGTCCAATCAGCCCCAGCATTTT
TRBD1,15,TRBV28,NA,TRBJ1-5,CASTSDRRSNQPQHF,TGTGCCAGCACTTCGGACAGGAGGAGCAATCAGCCCCAGCATTTT
NA,15,TRBV28,NA,TRBJ2-1,CASSPPHNPRNEQFF,TGTGCCAGCAGTCCCCCCCACAATCCACGCAATGAGCAGTTCTTC
NA,16,TRBV28,NA,TRBJ2-1,CASSLFAPSSYNEQFF,TGTGCCAGCAGTTTATTTGCACCGAGCTCCTACAATGAGCAGTTCTTC
TRBD2,16,TRBV5-4,NA,TRBJ2-2,CASSFAGTSYTGELFF,TGTGCCAGCAGCTTCGCCGGGACTAGTTACACCGGGGAGCTGTTTTTT
TRBD1,15,TRBV6-5,NA,TRBJ1-2,CASSGGQSINYGYTF,TGTGCCAGCAGTGGGGGACAGTCTATTAACTATGGCTACACCTTC
NA,11,TRBV29-1,few,TRBJ1-1,CSVGVRNDAFF,TGCAGCGTTGGCGTCAGGAATGATGCTTTCTTT
TRBD1,15,TRBV10-3,NA,TRBJ2-2,CAISAQGQHTGELFF,TGTGCCATCAGTGCACAGGGACAGCACACCGGGGAGCTGTTTTTT
TRBD2,13,TRBV27,NA,TRBJ2-1,CASSLGTINEQFF,TGTGCCAGCAGTCTAGGGACTATCAATGAGCAGTTCTTC
NA,16,TRBV15,NA,TRBJ2-3,CATSRVPQISTDTQYF,TGTGCCACCAGCAGAGTTCCACAGATTAGCACAGATACGCAGTATTTT
NA,13,TRBV2,NA,TRBJ2-4,CASRLGGGNIQYF,TGTGCCAGCAGGTTAGGGGGGGGAAACATTCAGTACTTC
TRBD2,15,TRBV6-5,NA,TRBJ2-2,CASSSSGANTGELFF,TGTGCCAGCAGTTCTAGCGGAGCGAACACCGGGGAGCTGTTTTTT
TRBD1,16,TRBV7-2,NA,TRBJ1-4,CASSSGQGWSNEKLFF,TGTGCCAGCAGCTCCGGACAGGGGTGGTCTAATGAAAAACTGTTTTTT
NA,15,TRBV19,NA,TRBJ1-5,CASSIQGSSNQPQHF,TGTGCCAGTAGTATACAAGGGAGTAGCAATCAGCCCCAGCATTTT
NA,13,TRBV7-2,NA,TRBJ1-2,CASSLPNSYGYTF,TGTGCCAGCAGCTTACCTAACAGTTATGGCTACACCTTC
TRBD1,15,TRBV5-1,NA,TRBJ2-3,CASRPRDRHTDTQYF,TGCGCCAGCAGACCCCGGGACAGGCATACAGATACGCAGTATTTT
NA,15,TRBV27,NA,TRBJ2-2,CASSPFRGNTGELFF,TGTGCCAGCAGTCCCTTCCGGGGGAACACCGGGGAGCTGTTTTTT
NA,13,TRBV27,once,TRBJ1-1,CASSMERGTEAFF,TGTGCCAGTTCGATGGAACGAGGAACTGAAGCTTTCTTT
NA,15,TRBV6-5,few,TRBJ2-7,CASSSYRVTNYEQYF,TGTGCCAGCAGTTCCTACAGGGTAACCAACTACGAGCAGTACTTC
NA,12,TRBV28,once,TRBJ2-7,CASSPRVGEQYF,TGTGCCAGCAGCCCCAGGGTAGGGGAGCAGTACTTC
TRBD2,15,TRBV29-1,NA,TRBJ2-3,CSVDPESGSPDTQYF,TGCAGCGTCGACCCTGAGAGCGGGAGCCCAGATACGCAGTATTTT
TRBD2,15,TRBV10-1,NA,TRBJ2-7,CASSVGSSGSYEQYF,TGCGCCAGCAGTGTAGGATCTAGCGGGAGCTACGAGCAGTACTTC
NA,8,TRBV29-1,few,TRBJ1-2,CSALGYTF,TGCAGCGCCCTTGGCTACACCTTC
NA,14,TRBV2,NA,TRBJ1-5,CASKMDSFNQPQHF,TGTGCCAGCAAGATGGACAGCTTTAATCAGCCCCAGCATTTT
TRBD2,15,TRBV27,NA,TRBJ2-1,CASSLTSSGRNEQFF,TGTGCCAGCAGTTTAACGTCTAGCGGGAGGAATGAGCAGTTCTTC